This T cell receptor (beta chain) is drawn from a study of response to subunit inactivated influenza vaccine. Germline assignment: CDR1 GTSNPN and CDR2 SVGIG (reference sequence). The V and J ends lost 4 bases and 0 bases respectively, with 10 bases between them. CDR3 length: 14 amino acids. This clonotype has more than one count but fewer than ten. MiXCR, applied by TCRdb to the RT-PCR reads, yields one record per CDR3 protein. This table holds hundreds of thousands of distinct CDR3 sequences, around 10% found once. These data also formed part of another study, on T cells expressing NK-cell markers. That work contributes: As the method of synthesis, 5'RACE template switching with UMIs yielded TCR beta cDNA. It was from sorted CD3+CD56+NKG2C+, CD3+CD56+NKG2C- and CD3+CD56-NKG2C+ T cells that TCR beta repertoires came. Dominant NKG2C+ clonotype frequencies of roughly 1.0-7.5% of CD8+ T cells were measured in over 5 donors.

The J gene is TRBJ2-1, the V gene TRBV30; possibly TRBD1 or TRBD2 for D (6 bases each). The sequenced sample was PBMCs from blood, obtained on the day of vaccination. The TCR sequence derives from a man between 50 and 59 years old who received an inactivated influenza vaccine. The CDR3 here is CAWMGGSSYNEQFF. The CDR3 bases are TGTGCCTGGATGGGGGGCAGCTCCTACAATGAGCAGTTCTTC. The entire variable domain, with the rest obtained from reference TRBV30 and TRBJ2-1, is as follows: SQTIHQWPATLVQPVGSPLSLECTVEGTSNPNLYWYRQAAGRGLQLLFYSVGIGQISSEVPQNLSASRPQDRQFILSSKKLLLSDSGFYLCAWMGGSSYNEQFFGPGTRLTVL.